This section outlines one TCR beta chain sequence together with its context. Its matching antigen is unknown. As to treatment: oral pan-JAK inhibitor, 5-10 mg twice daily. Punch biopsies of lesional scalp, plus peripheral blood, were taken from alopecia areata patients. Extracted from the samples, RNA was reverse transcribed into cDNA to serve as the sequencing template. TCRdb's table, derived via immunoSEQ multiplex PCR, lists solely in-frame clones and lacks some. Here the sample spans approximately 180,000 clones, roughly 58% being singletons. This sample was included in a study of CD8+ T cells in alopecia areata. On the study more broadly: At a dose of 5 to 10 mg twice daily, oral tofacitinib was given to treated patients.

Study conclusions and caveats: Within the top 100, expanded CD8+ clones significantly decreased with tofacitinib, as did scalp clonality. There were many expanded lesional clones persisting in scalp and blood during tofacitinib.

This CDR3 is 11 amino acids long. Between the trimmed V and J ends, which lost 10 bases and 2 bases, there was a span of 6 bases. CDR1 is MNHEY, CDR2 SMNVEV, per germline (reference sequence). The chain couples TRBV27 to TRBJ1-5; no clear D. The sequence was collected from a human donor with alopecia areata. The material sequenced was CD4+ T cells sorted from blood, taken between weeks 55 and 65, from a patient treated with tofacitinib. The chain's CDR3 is CATGGNQPQHF. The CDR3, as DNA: TGTGCCACCGGAGGCAATCAGCCCCAGCATTTT.